The 31 T cell receptor beta chains given below trace back to one sample, sequenced in a study of T cell responses to AZD1222 COVID-19 vaccine. Assay: immunoSEQ multiplex PCR; the TCRdb copy retains only in-frame clones and omits some. In the table there are approximately 110,000 clones, around 84% of which are singletons. The material sequenced was peripheral blood, taken on day 0 of AZD1222 vaccination. All receptors come from an adult in good health.

The rearrangement links TRBV5-1 to TRBJ1-6, with D maybe TRBD1 (5 bases). The germline V gene encodes CDR1 SGHRS and CDR2 YFSETQ. Trimming removed 0 bases from V and 2 bases from J, with 21 bases in between. The CDR3 runs to 20 residues. The CDR3 sequence is CASSLAQPQAQRAYNSPLHF. The CDR3 DNA sequence: TGCGCCAGCAGCTTGGCTCAACCACAGGCCCAGCGGGCCTATAATTCACCCCTCCACTTT. Full variable domain (missing parts from reference TRBV5-1 and TRBJ1-6): KAGVTQTPRYLIKTRGQQVTLSCSPISGHRSVSWYQQTPGQGLQFLFEYFSETQRNKGNFPGRFSGRQFSNSRSEMNVSTLELGDSALYLCASSLAQPQAQRAYNSPLHFGNGTRLTVT.

The chain is built from TRBV19 and TRBJ2-3; no clear D gene. Germline V gene lookup returns CDR1 LNHDA and CDR2 SQIVND (reference sequence). CDR3 length: 12 amino acids. V was trimmed by 8 bases and J by 4 bases, leaving 10 bases between them. The CDR3: CASSSGPDTQYF. The CDR3 region has the DNA TGTGCCAGTTCATCTGGCCCAGATACGCAGTATTTT.

The chain combines TRBV6-1 with TRBJ1-3; a weak D match, TRBD1 (6 bases). Germline-derived CDR1 and CDR2 are MNHNS and SASEGT. Trimming pared 3 bases from V and 0 bases from J, leaving 9 bases between. CDR3 length: 15 amino acids. The DNA for the CDR3 is TGTGCCAGCAGTGACAGGGGAGCCTCTGGAAACACCATATATTTT. Its protein product is CASSDRGASGNTIYF.

The chain links TRBV7-2 to TRBJ2-3; D might be TRBD1 or TRBD2, each matching 5 bases. CDR1 is SGHTA and CDR2 is FQGNSA in the germline V gene. V was trimmed by 0 bases and J by 0 bases, leaving 10 bases between them. This CDR3 contains 16 residues. The CDR3 spells CASSLALEGSTDTQYF. CDR3 bases: TGTGCCAGCAGCTTAGCGCTCGAGGGGAGCACAGATACGCAGTATTTT.

This clone was seen once. This sequence joins TRBV9 and TRBJ1-5; TRBD1 agrees at 7 bases. The CDR3 spans 18 residues. The V gene end was trimmed by 0 bases and the J gene end by 4 bases; junction bases not matched to a gene: 13. Germline CDR1 SGDLS, CDR2 YYNGEE. The CDR3 DNA sequence: TGTGCCAGCAGCGTAGGGGACCAGGGGGTGAATTGGAATCAGCCCCAGCATTTT. Its protein is CASSVGDQGVNWNQPQHF.

CDR3 region: CASGTLNEQFF. CDR3 nucleotide sequence: TGTGCTAGTGGTACCCTCAATGAGCAGTTCTTC. The chain employs TRBV12-5 and TRBJ2-1, with D unresolved. V was trimmed by 5 bases and J by 6 bases, leaving 5 bases between them. CDR3 length: 11 residues. Germline loops: CDR1 LGHNT, CDR2 FRNRAP.

A remark on this clone: The sample has other DNA sequences that encode this CDR3 too. V and J are TRBV27 and TRBJ1-6; D remains unclear. The CDR3 runs to 16 residues. V lost 5 bases and J lost 3, with 14 bases in between. CDR1 MNHEY and CDR2 SMNVEV come from the germline V gene (reference sequence). CDR3 loop: CASSPRTLVYNSPLHF. Written as DNA, the CDR3 is TGTGCCAGCAGTCCCAGGACCTTGGTCTATAATTCACCCCTCCACTTT.

The rearrangement links TRBV28 to TRBJ1-1, with D possibly matching TRBD1 (5 bases). CDR1 MDHEN and CDR2 SYDVKM come from the germline V gene. V was clipped by 4 bases and J by 4 bases, with 7 bases between them. The CDR3 loop spans 12 amino acids. The CDR3 reads CASSSGGTEAFF. Here the CDR3 DNA reads TGTGCCAGCAGTTCGGGGGGCACTGAAGCTTTCTTT.

The chain recombines TRBV5-6 with TRBJ2-3; no firm D call. Trimming shortened V by 1 base and J by 3 bases, and 12 bases separated the two germline ends. CDR1 and CDR2 from the germline V gene are SGHDT and YYEEEE. This CDR3 contains 15 residues. Written as DNA, the CDR3 is TGTGCCAGCAGCTTGCTGGTGTTGGGGACAGATACGCAGTATTTT. Amino acids: CASSLLVLGTDTQYF.

This clone occurred once. This sequence joins TRBV6-5 and TRBJ1-2; 9 positions agree with TRBD1. Germline lookup yields CDR1 MNHEY and CDR2 SVGAGI. This CDR3 region has 12 residues. With 9 bases clipped from V and 3 bases from J, the junction kept 2 bases outside the gene matches. This CDR3 is CASGQGYYGYTF. The DNA of the CDR3 is TGTGCCAGTGGACAGGGGTACTATGGCTACACCTTC.

The chain uses TRBV11-2 and TRBJ2-6, with no clear D. Trimming removed 5 bases at V and 3 bases at J, with 8 bases between. The CDR3 is 14 residues long. Germline CDR1 SGHAT, CDR2 FQNNGV. CDR3: CASSPFGGANVLTF. The CDR3 nucleotides read TGTGCCAGCAGCCCCTTTGGTGGGGCCAACGTCCTGACTTTC.

The chain joins TRBV28 to TRBJ2-7; 16 bases match TRBD2. The trim removed 4 bases at V and 7 bases at J, leaving 10 bases unmatched. The germline V gene encodes CDR1 MDHEN and CDR2 SYDVKM. The CDR3 is made up of 17 amino acids. CDR3 in amino acids: CASSSWGLAGGPGEQYF. In nucleotides, the CDR3 is TGTGCCAGCAGTTCTTGGGGACTAGCGGGAGGGCCTGGGGAGCAGTACTTC.

The chain combines TRBV3-1 (or the pseudogene TRBV3-2) with TRBJ2-3; 9 bases agree with TRBD2. Losses at the gene ends were 1 base for V and 0 bases for J; bases not matched to a gene: 8. This CDR3 contains 18 residues. CDR1 is LGHDT, CDR2 YNNKEL, per germline (reference sequence). The CDR3 region has the DNA TGTGCCAGCAGCCAAGTTCGGCCTAGCGGGACTAGCACAGATACGCAGTATTTT. Protein: CASSQVRPSGTSTDTQYF.

J is TRBJ2-7 and V is TRBV28, with TRBD1 matching 9 bases. Trimming removed 5 bases from V and 7 bases from J; junction bases left unmatched: 9. Germline V gene data show CDR1 as MDHEN and CDR2 as SYDVKM. The CDR3 is 14 residues long. The CDR3 loop reads CASSPGQGSEEQYF. The CDR3 nucleotides are TGTGCCAGCAGTCCGGGACAGGGATCGGAAGAGCAGTACTTC. Looking up the rest from reference TRBV28 and TRBJ2-7 gives the full variable domain: DVKVTQSSRYLVKRTGEKVFLECVQDMDHENMFWYRQDPGLGLRLIYFSYDVKMKEKGDIPEGYSVSREKKERFSLILESASTNQTSMYLCASSPGQGSEEQYFGPGTRLTVT.

This clone was seen only once. This chain uses TRBV5-1 with TRBJ2-3; 16 nucleotides agree with TRBD2. Germline CDR1 SGHRS, CDR2 YFSETQ. Trimming took 4 bases from V and 14 from J; bases not matched to a gene: 13. The CDR3 covers 16 residues. The CDR3 nucleotides read TGCGCCAGCAGCCAATCCCCGGGACTAGCGGGAGGGCCGCTGTATTTT. Translating gives CASSQSPGLAGGPLYF.

The sample holds one count of this clone. This chain uses TRBV2 with TRBJ2-1, with a weak D call TRBD2 (6 bases). The CDR3 totals 9 residues. V lost 11 bases and J lost 9, with 8 bases in between. Germline V gene sequence: CDR1 SNHLY, CDR2 FYNNEI. CDR3 DNA: TGTGCCTGGGGGGTTGAGCAGTTCTTC. Protein product: CAWGVEQFF.

The J gene is TRBJ2-3, the V gene TRBV6-1, with unresolved D. Germline CDR1 and CDR2: MNHNS and SASEGT. CDR3 length: 13 amino acids. Trimming stripped 1 base from V and 2 bases from J, with 4 bases between. The CDR3 coding sequence is TGTGCCAGCAGTGAAGTCTACACAGATACGCAGTATTTT. It codes for CASSEVYTDTQYF.

This clone turned up a few times. The gene calls are TRBV7-9 and TRBJ1-2, with a possible D match to TRBD1 (6 bases). The CDR3 consists of 14 residues. V was trimmed by 2 bases and J by 7 bases, leaving 14 bases between them. Germline CDR1 reads SEHNR; CDR2 reads FQNEAQ (reference sequence). CDR3 sequence (DNA): TGTGCCAGCAGCTTAACCCTACAGGGTGGTGGCTACACCTTC. Protein product: CASSLTLQGGGYTF. The variable domain in full, with the rest retrieved from reference TRBV7-9 and TRBJ1-2, is DTGVSQNPRHKITKRGQNVTFRCDPISEHNRLYWYRQTLGQGPEFLTYFQNEAQLEKSRLLSDRFSAERPKGSFSTLEIQRTEQGDSAMYLCASSLTLQGGGYTFGSGTRLTVV.

V gene TRBV3-1 (or the pseudogene TRBV3-2) combines with J gene TRBJ2-3; possibly TRBD2 for D (6 bases). The V end was cut by 0 bases, the J end by 11 bases, with 9 bases between. CDR1 and CDR2 (germline): LGHDT, YNNKEL (reference sequence). The CDR3 totals 12 residues. In nucleotides, the CDR3 is TGTGCCAGCAGCCAAGAGGGGGGAAAGCAGTATTTT. It codes for CASSQEGGKQYF.

V and J are TRBV30 and TRBJ2-7, with TRBD1 matching 11 bases. CDR1 and CDR2 (germline): GTSNPN, SVGIG (reference sequence). There are 13 residues in the CDR3. V was clipped by 1 base and J by 9 bases; unmatched bases: 5. CDR3 DNA: TGTGCCTGGAGTGGGACAGGGGGCGCGGGGCAGTACTTC. It translates to CAWSGTGGAGQYF.

This clone was found once. The DNA for the CDR3 is TGCGCCAGCAGCCTGAACCTCGGGACCTACGAGCAGTACTTC. Translating it yields CASSLNLGTYEQYF. The rearrangement joins TRBV5-1 to TRBJ2-7, with a tentative D call TRBD2 (5 bases). The length of the CDR3 is 14 residues. Deletions cut 4 bases from V and 2 bases from J, with 13 bases between. Germline CDR1 and CDR2: SGHRS and YFSETQ.

J is TRBJ1-1 and V is TRBV2; TRBD1 might be the D (5 bases). Germline CDR1 reads SNHLY; CDR2 reads FYNNEI. V was shortened by 3 bases and J by 1 base, with 9 bases between the two germline ends. The CDR3 covers 14 residues. The chain's CDR3 is CASSERTTNTEAFF. The CDR3 DNA reads TGTGCCAGCAGTGAGCGGACAACGAACACTGAAGCTTTCTTT.

The genes are TRBV6-5 and TRBJ1-6; D call uncertain. V was clipped by 2 bases and J by 6 bases, with 11 bases between them. CDR3 length equals 15 residues. CDR1 MNHEY and CDR2 SVGAGI come from the germline V gene. CDR3 residues: CASSYAAVSNSPLHF. CDR3 nucleotide sequence: TGTGCCAGCAGTTACGCGGCAGTATCTAATTCACCCCTCCACTTT.

This chain's CDR3 is CASTTWAGETYEQYF. The CDR3 DNA reads as TGTGCCAGTACCACCTGGGCAGGGGAGACCTACGAGCAGTACTTC. The chain is built from TRBV7-9 and TRBJ2-7; perhaps TRBD1 as D (6 bases). Germline V CDR1 and CDR2: SEHNR, FQNEAQ (reference sequence). V was trimmed by 9 bases and J by 2 bases, leaving 20 bases between them. There are 15 residues in the CDR3.

The chain's CDR3 is CASRSGTGGYNEQFF. CDR3 bases: TGTGCCAGCAGGTCCGGGACAGGGGGCTACAATGAGCAGTTCTTC. This chain uses TRBV2 with TRBJ2-1; TRBD1 aligns across 11 bases. V gave up 6 bases and J gave up 3 bases; unmatched junction bases: 4. Germline CDR1 SNHLY, CDR2 FYNNEI. This CDR3 has 15 residues. Combining the CDR3 with reference TRBV2 and TRBJ2-1 gives the whole variable domain EPEVTQTPSHQVTQMGQEVILRCVPISNHLYFYWYRQILGQKVEFLVSFYNNEISEKSEIFDDQFSVERPDGSNFTLKIRSTKLEDSAMYFCASRSGTGGYNEQFFGPGTRLTVL.

This clone was found once. The rearrangement uses TRBV6-2 or TRBV6-3 and TRBJ2-7, with 8 bases matching TRBD1. The CDR3 totals 14 residues. CDR1 and CDR2 (germline): MNHEY, SVGEGT. With 5 bases clipped from V and 6 bases from J, the junction kept 9 bases outside the gene matches. The CDR3 DNA reads as TGTGCCAGCAGTCCCCACAGGGGGATCTTCGAGCAGTACTTC. This gives the protein CASSPHRGIFEQYF.

The V and J genes are TRBV6-2 or TRBV6-3 and TRBJ2-3, with 9 bases that match TRBD2. This CDR3 contains 16 residues. Germline CDR1 and CDR2: MNHEY and SVGEGT. The V gene end was trimmed by 5 bases and the J gene end by 0 bases; junction bases not matched to a gene: 6. This chain's CDR3 is CASSKRLAASTDTQYF. In nucleotides, the CDR3 is TGTGCCAGCAGTAAGCGACTAGCGGCTAGCACAGATACGCAGTATTTT.

The chain uses TRBV5-1 and TRBJ2-3; TRBD2 matches 11 bases. This CDR3 contains 16 residues. Germline-derived CDR1 and CDR2 are SGHRS and YFSETQ. J gave up 4 bases and V 0 bases, and 4 bases lay outside the gene matches. The CDR3, as DNA: TGCGCCAGCAGCTTGGGGGTAGCGGGAGGGCCAGATACGCAGTATTTT. Protein product: CASSLGVAGGPDTQYF. The full variable domain, in which reference TRBV5-1 and TRBJ2-3 provide the parts outside the CDR3, is KAGVTQTPRYLIKTRGQQVTLSCSPISGHRSVSWYQQTPGQGLQFLFEYFSETQRNKGNFPGRFSGRQFSNSRSEMNVSTLELGDSALYLCASSLGVAGGPDTQYFGPGTRLTVL.

The chain uses TRBV2 and TRBJ2-1; TRBD2 agrees at 10 bases. The CDR3 runs to 15 residues. Germline V CDR1 and CDR2: SNHLY, FYNNEI. After removal of 3 bases from V and 6 bases from J, the junction contained 5 bases not matched to a gene. The CDR3 reads CASSESGGAGNEQFF. The CDR3 bases are TGTGCCAGCAGTGAGAGCGGGGGGGCCGGCAATGAGCAGTTCTTC.

The V and J genes are TRBV2 and TRBJ2-2; no clear D gene. The CDR3 runs to 14 residues. Germline lookup yields CDR1 SNHLY and CDR2 FYNNEI. Trimming removed 6 bases at V and 0 bases at J, with 8 bases between. CDR3 sequence: CASRGYANTGELFF. In DNA, the CDR3 is TGTGCCAGCAGGGGCTACGCGAACACCGGGGAGCTGTTTTTT.

The gene calls are TRBV19 and TRBJ1-2, with D perhaps matching TRBD1 (6 bases). The germline CDR1 and CDR2 sequences are LNHDA and SQIVND (reference sequence). V lost 7 bases, J lost 5 bases, and 20 bases lay in between. The CDR3 covers 15 residues. CDR3: CASKTEPPQGYGYTF. DNA of the CDR3: TGTGCCAGTAAAACTGAACCGCCCCAGGGGTATGGCTACACCTTC.